This T cell receptor beta chain was identified during a study of blood T cell repertoires in COVID-19. Background on the study: PBMCs, B-cell-depleted T cells, or T cells were the source of the cDNA or gDNA that made up the material.

Living in 24 US areas, the participants were between about 18 and 95 years of age. Two negative PCRs, clearance, or symptom resolution were required of recovered Cohort 3 donors. Sequenced by immunoSEQ multiplex PCR; TCRdb stores in-frame clones only, minus some. The sample carries some 460,000 clones, around 87% recorded once. Specimen: PBMCs or T cells enriched from blood (not recorded which). The receptor's source is a woman aged 18-35 years who had recovered from COVID-19.

CDR3 protein: CASSLAPSGGDNEQFF. CDR3 sequence (DNA): TGTGCCAGCAGCTTAGCCCCTAGCGGGGGGGACAATGAGCAGTTCTTC. The V and J genes are TRBV7-3 and TRBJ2-1; 12 nucleotides agree with TRBD2. CDR1 and CDR2 (germline): SGHTA, FQGTGA. The CDR3 totals 16 residues. V was pared by 2 bases and J by 5 bases, with 4 bases of the junction left unmatched.